Listed below are T cell receptor beta chains from one sample, sequenced in a study of cytomegalovirus exposure and HLA in healthy donors. Only in-frame clones appear in the TCRdb table, and some are missing; sequencing was by immunoSEQ multiplex PCR. Among about 190,000 clones listed, about 80% were seen once. Sequencing was done on a sample of PBMCs. These receptors came from a woman aged 50 to 60 in good health and CMV-seropositive. Both conserved end residues are part of each CDR3. The D gene is left open where the match is weak. Some rows have no size entry. The others give once, few or many, or a class for an expanded clone.

j_call: TRBJ2-5
d_call: TRBD2
clone_size: -
v_call: TRBV18
cdr3_nt: TGTGCCAGCTCACCACTTACGGGGGGGCCGGAGACCCAGTACTTC
cdr3_aa: CASSPLTGGPETQYF

j_call: TRBJ2-5
d_call: -
clone_size: -
v_call: TRBV4-3
cdr3_nt: TGCGCCAGCAGCCAAGATTGGGGGGGCAATCTCCAAGAGACCCAGTACTTC
cdr3_aa: CASSQDWGGNLQETQYF

j_call: TRBJ1-1
d_call: -
clone_size: few
v_call: TRBV27
cdr3_nt: TGTGCCAGCAGTCTCTCTCACAGGGACACTGAAGCTTTCTTT
cdr3_aa: CASSLSHRDTEAFF

j_call: TRBJ2-3
d_call: TRBD2
clone_size: -
v_call: TRBV10-3
cdr3_nt: TGTGCCATCGGGGGGGGTCTAGATACGCAGTATTTT
cdr3_aa: CAIGGGLDTQYF

j_call: TRBJ1-1
d_call: -
clone_size: -
v_call: TRBV7-2
cdr3_nt: TGTGCCAGCAGCTTAGATGCCGGGATGAACACTGAAGCTTTCTTT
cdr3_aa: CASSLDAGMNTEAFF

j_call: TRBJ2-2
d_call: -
clone_size: -
v_call: TRBV7-2
cdr3_nt: TGTGCCAGCAGGCCCGGACTGATGAACACCGGGGAGCTGTTTTTT
cdr3_aa: CASRPGLMNTGELFF

j_call: TRBJ2-1
d_call: TRBD1
clone_size: -
v_call: TRBV11-3
cdr3_nt: TGTGCCAGCAGTTGGGACAGGGCCTCCAATGAGCAGTTCTTC
cdr3_aa: CASSWDRASNEQFF

j_call: TRBJ1-4
d_call: -
clone_size: -
v_call: TRBV19
cdr3_nt: TGTGCCAGTAGTCCCCGGGGAGCAGCTAATGAAAAACTGTTTTTT
cdr3_aa: CASSPRGAANEKLFF

j_call: TRBJ1-1
d_call: -
clone_size: -
v_call: TRBV28
cdr3_nt: TGTGCCAGCAGTGCCTCTCGGGGGGAGGAAGCTTTCTTT
cdr3_aa: CASSASRGEEAFF

j_call: TRBJ2-3
d_call: TRBD2
clone_size: -
v_call: TRBV5-1
cdr3_nt: TGCGCCAGCAGCCTCCAGCGGGGGGCGGCAGATACGCAGTATTTT
cdr3_aa: CASSLQRGAADTQYF

j_call: TRBJ2-2
d_call: -
clone_size: -
v_call: TRBV5-1
cdr3_nt: TGCGCCAGCAGCTTGGTCGCGGGGGCCGATGCCACCGGGGAGCTGTTTTTT
cdr3_aa: CASSLVAGADATGELFF

j_call: TRBJ2-7
d_call: -
clone_size: -
v_call: TRBV27
cdr3_nt: TGTGCCAGCAGTTTAAGGGGGTACGAGCAGTACTTC
cdr3_aa: CASSLRGYEQYF

j_call: TRBJ1-2
d_call: TRBD1
clone_size: -
v_call: TRBV10-2
cdr3_nt: TGCGCCAGCAGTGAGAAACAGGGGGCGGATGGCTACACCTTC
cdr3_aa: CASSEKQGADGYTF

j_call: TRBJ1-6
d_call: -
clone_size: -
v_call: TRBV13
cdr3_nt: TGTGCCAGCTTGAATAGTCGTTCACCCCTCCACTTT
cdr3_aa: CASLNSRSPLHF

j_call: TRBJ2-1
d_call: TRBD2
clone_size: once
v_call: TRBV5-4
cdr3_nt: TGTGCCAGCAGCTTGGGAAGCGGGGGCCGATACAATGAGCAGTTCTTC
cdr3_aa: CASSLGSGGRYNEQFF

j_call: TRBJ1-1
d_call: TRBD1
clone_size: -
v_call: TRBV5-1
cdr3_nt: TGCGCCAGCAGCAATGGACAGGGGAACACTGAAGCTTTCTTT
cdr3_aa: CASSNGQGNTEAFF

j_call: TRBJ1-4
d_call: TRBD1
clone_size: few
v_call: TRBV19
cdr3_nt: TGTGCCAGTAGTATCAGGACAGGGGGCGCGGAAAAACTGTTTTTT
cdr3_aa: CASSIRTGGAEKLFF

j_call: TRBJ1-3
d_call: -
clone_size: -
v_call: TRBV7-9
cdr3_nt: TGTGCCAGCAGCTTAGAGGGGAGAAACACCATATATTTT
cdr3_aa: CASSLEGRNTIYF

j_call: TRBJ1-2
d_call: -
clone_size: -
v_call: TRBV28
cdr3_nt: TGTGCCAGCAGCCCCTCCTTGCGTAACTATGGCTACACCTTC
cdr3_aa: CASSPSLRNYGYTF

j_call: TRBJ2-3
d_call: -
clone_size: -
v_call: TRBV5-1
cdr3_nt: TGCGCCAGCAGCCGAACTCCACCTAGCACAGATACGCAGTATTTT
cdr3_aa: CASSRTPPSTDTQYF

j_call: TRBJ1-3
d_call: -
clone_size: -
v_call: TRBV6-6
cdr3_nt: TGTGCCAGCACCCAGGGGATCTCTGGAAACACCATATATTTT
cdr3_aa: CASTQGISGNTIYF

j_call: TRBJ1-3
d_call: -
clone_size: -
v_call: TRBV6-6
cdr3_nt: TGTGCCAGCAGGTATCTCCAGGGCTCCGGAAACACCATATATTTT
cdr3_aa: CASRYLQGSGNTIYF